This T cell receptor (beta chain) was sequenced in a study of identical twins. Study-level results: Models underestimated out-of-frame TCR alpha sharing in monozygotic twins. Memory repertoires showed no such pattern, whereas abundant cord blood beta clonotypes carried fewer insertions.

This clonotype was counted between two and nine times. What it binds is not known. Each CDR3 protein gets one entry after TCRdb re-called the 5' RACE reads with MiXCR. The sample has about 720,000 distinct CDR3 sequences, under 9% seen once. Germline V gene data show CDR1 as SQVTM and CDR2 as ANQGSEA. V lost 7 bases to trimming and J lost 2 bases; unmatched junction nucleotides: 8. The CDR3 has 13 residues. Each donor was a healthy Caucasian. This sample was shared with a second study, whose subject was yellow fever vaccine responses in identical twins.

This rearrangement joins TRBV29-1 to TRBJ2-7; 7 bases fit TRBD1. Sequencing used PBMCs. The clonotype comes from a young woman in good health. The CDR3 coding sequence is TGCAGCGCCAGGGACAGCGACGCCTACGAGCAGTACTTC. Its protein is CSARDSDAYEQYF.